This T cell receptor beta chain emerged from a study of blood T cell repertoires in COVID-19. Study in general: Specimens from acute and convalescent COVID-19 originated in the United States, Italy and Spain. T cells, B-cell-depleted T cells, or PBMCs provided the cDNA or gDNA that served as material.

Here immunoSEQ multiplex PCR was the method, and the copy in TCRdb shows in-frame clones only, minus some. The repertoire includes around 200,000 clones, approximately 90% of them detected once, and 6% to 7.5% sits in the top ten. This CDR3 contains 12 residues. The germline V gene has CDR1 SNHLY and CDR2 FYNNEI. Trimming pared 7 bases from V and 3 bases from J, leaving 10 bases between. This clonotype was sampled from an elderly woman in a cohort sampled during active or convalescent COVID-19. The sample consisted of peripheral blood. The rearrangement uses TRBV2 and TRBJ2-7; possible D gene TRBD1, 6 bases. In DNA form, the CDR3 reads TGTGCCAGCACGGACAGTCTCTACGAGCAGTACGTC. It yields the protein CASTDSLYEQYV.